This T cell receptor beta chain derives from a study of blood T cells in healthy people across ages. Findings of the study overall: In older individuals, TCR beta diversity per million T cells was lower, falling roughly linearly with age. Changes seen in expanded clonotypes were possibly confounded by donor CMV status left unknown. More naive CD4+ cells and higher diversity were found in long-lived than in aged donors. Estimates based on one million T cells were treated as lower bounds.

This clonotype was picked up one time. What it binds is unknown. The second PCR ran about 6 to 12 cycles with a sample-barcoded 5' primer and J-beta primers. One entry per CDR3 protein results from TCRdb running MiXCR on the 5' RACE reads. The data hold approximately 900,000 distinct CDR3 sequences, with about 48% observed a single time. This CDR3 spans 16 amino acids. Germline CDR1 MNHNS, CDR2 SASEGT. Sequencing was done on a sample of blood. The gene calls are TRBV6-1 and TRBJ2-4, with a tentative D call TRBD1 (6 bases). TRBJ2-7 matches the DNA end more closely, so the J call is doubtful. The sequence was obtained from a man aged 30-40 years in good health. The CDR3 DNA reads as TGTGCCAGCAGTGATTTGGGGACACCCAAGGGTAACGAGCAGTACTTC. This encodes CASSDLGTPKGNEQYF.